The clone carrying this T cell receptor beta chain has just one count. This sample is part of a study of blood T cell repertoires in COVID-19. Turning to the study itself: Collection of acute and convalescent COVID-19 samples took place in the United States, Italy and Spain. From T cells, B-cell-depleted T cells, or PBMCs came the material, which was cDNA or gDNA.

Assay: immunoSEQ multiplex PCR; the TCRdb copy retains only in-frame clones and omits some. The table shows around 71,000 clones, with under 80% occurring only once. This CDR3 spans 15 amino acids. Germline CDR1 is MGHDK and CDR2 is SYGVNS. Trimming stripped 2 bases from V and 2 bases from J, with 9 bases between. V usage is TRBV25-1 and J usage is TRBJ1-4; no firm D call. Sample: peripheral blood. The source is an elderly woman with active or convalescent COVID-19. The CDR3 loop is CASSEDQATNEKLFF. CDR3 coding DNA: TGTGCCAGCAGTGAAGATCAGGCGACTAATGAAAAACTGTTTTTT.